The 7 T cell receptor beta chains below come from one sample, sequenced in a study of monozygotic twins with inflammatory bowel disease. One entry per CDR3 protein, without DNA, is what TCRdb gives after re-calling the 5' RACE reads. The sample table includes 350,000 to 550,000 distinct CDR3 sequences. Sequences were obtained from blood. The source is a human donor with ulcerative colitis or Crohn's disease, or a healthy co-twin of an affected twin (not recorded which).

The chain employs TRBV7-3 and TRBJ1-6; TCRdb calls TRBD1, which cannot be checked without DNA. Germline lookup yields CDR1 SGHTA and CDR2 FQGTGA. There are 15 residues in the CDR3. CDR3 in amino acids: CASSLLGAANSPLHF. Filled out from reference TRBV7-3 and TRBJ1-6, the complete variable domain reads GAGVSQTPSNKVTEKGKYVELRCDPISGHTALYWYRQSLGQGPEFLIYFQGTGAADDSGLPNDRFFAVRPEGSVSTLKIQRTERGDSAVYLCASSLLGAANSPLHFGNGTRLTVT.

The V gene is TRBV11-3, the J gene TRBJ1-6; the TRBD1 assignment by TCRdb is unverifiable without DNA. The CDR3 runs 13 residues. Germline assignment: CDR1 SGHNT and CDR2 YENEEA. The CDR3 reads CASSSTANSPLHF.

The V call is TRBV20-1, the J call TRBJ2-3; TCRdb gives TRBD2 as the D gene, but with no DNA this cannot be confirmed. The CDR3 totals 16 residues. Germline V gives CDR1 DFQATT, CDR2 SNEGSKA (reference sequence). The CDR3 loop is CSALPLERVQGDTQYF.

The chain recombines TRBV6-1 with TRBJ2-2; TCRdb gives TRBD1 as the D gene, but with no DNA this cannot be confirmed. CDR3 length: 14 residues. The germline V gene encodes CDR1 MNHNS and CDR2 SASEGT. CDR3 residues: CASSSDRNTGELFF.

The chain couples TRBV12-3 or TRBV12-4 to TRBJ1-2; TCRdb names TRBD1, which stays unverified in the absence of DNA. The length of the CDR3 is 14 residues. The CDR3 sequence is CASRLQGPNYGYTF.

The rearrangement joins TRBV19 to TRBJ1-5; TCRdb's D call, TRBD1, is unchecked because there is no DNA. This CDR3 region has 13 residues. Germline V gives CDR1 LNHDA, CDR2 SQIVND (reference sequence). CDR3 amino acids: CASSYRDEQPQHF.

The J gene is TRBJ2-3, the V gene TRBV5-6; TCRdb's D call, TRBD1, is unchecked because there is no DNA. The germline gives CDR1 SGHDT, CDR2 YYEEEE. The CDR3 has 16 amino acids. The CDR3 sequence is CASRIFDREGTDTQYF.